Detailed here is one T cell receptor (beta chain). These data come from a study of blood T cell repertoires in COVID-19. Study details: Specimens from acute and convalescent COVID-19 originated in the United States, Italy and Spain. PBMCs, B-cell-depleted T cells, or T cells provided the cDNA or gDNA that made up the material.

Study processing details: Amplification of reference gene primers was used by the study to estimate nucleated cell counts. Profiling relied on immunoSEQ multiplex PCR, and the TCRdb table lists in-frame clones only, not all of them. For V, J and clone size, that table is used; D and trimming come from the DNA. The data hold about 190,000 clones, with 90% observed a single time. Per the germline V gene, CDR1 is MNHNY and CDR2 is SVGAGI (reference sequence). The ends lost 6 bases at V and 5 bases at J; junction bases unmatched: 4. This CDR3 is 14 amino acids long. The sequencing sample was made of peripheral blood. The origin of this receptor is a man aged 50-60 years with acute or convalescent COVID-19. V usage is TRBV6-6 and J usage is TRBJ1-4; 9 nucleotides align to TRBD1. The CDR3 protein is CASRTGTGNEKLFF. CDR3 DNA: TGTGCCAGCAGAACCGGGACAGGGAATGAAAAACTGTTTTTT.